These 21 T cell receptor beta chains originate from one sample sequenced in a study of cytomegalovirus exposure and HLA in healthy donors. Assay used: immunoSEQ multiplex PCR; TCRdb lists only in-frame clones, some missing. Among about 220,000 clones, about 83% were seen once, and the ten largest hold about 3%. The sequencing sample was made of PBMCs. Receptors originate from a man younger than 30 in good health and CMV-seronegative.

This clone has more than one count but fewer than ten. The V and J genes are TRBV9 and TRBJ1-4, with D perhaps TRBD1 (6 bases). The CDR3 covers 19 residues. The V gene lost 4 bases and the J gene lost 1 base, with 23 bases spanning the gap. Per germline, CDR1 SGDLS and CDR2 YYNGEE. CDR3 in amino acids: CASSQSSLLRGGTNEKLFF. The CDR3 region has the DNA TGTGCCAGCAGCCAAAGCTCCCTTCTCAGGGGCGGAACTAATGAAAAACTGTTTTTT.

In this sample, this clone turned up a few times. V gene TRBV2 combines with J gene TRBJ2-3; D is ambiguous. V lost 7 bases to trimming and J lost 3 bases, with 8 bases between them. This CDR3 contains 12 residues. Per germline, CDR1 SNHLY and CDR2 FYNNEI. CDR3 residues: CASTRLTDTQYF. In DNA form, the CDR3 reads TGTGCCAGCACTAGGCTGACAGATACGCAGTATTTT.

The rearrangement links TRBV6-1 to TRBJ1-2, with 7 bases matching TRBD1. The CDR3 loop spans 17 amino acids. J was trimmed by 4 bases and V by 2 bases; bases with no gene match: 13. Looked up from germline, CDR1 is MNHNS and CDR2 is SASEGT. The CDR3 DNA follows: TGTGCCAGCAGTGAACCCTCGGACAGGTGGAGGGGCTATGGCTACACCTTC. It is translated as CASSEPSDRWRGYGYTF.

Of note for this clone: The germline gene is not matched at one end of the junction; a read error may be the cause. The chain is built from TRBV5-6 and TRBJ2-1; D possibly uses TRBD1 or TRBD2 (5 bases each). Looked up from germline, CDR1 is SGHDT and CDR2 is YYEEEE. The CDR3 is 15 amino acids. CDR3: CASSLGPVIANEQFF. The CDR3, as DNA: TGTGCCAGCAGTTTGGGACCAGTTATAGCCAATGAGCAGTTCTTC.

V gene TRBV5-6 combines with J gene TRBJ1-3, with D unresolved. In germline, CDR1 is SGHDT, CDR2 YYEEEE. CDR3 size: 12 residues. Trimming removed 3 bases from V and 8 bases from J, with 9 bases in between. This CDR3 is CASSSRVDTIYF. In nucleotides, the CDR3 is TGTGCCAGCAGCTCGAGGGTGGACACCATATATTTT.

This chain links TRBV15 with TRBJ2-1, with D perhaps TRBD2 (5 bases). V shed 3 bases and J shed 2 bases, with 14 bases lying between them. Germline V gene sequence: CDR1 LNHNV, CDR2 YYDKDF (reference sequence). The CDR3 sequence is 16 residues long. The CDR3 region has the DNA TGTGCCACCAGCAGGGGATATATAGCGACCTACAATGAGCAGTTCTTC. Protein sequence: CATSRGYIATYNEQFF.

The chain couples TRBV7-9 to TRBJ1-6, with no clear D. The V end lost 4 bases, the J end lost 0 bases, and 19 bases lay between the germline ends. This CDR3 is built from 19 residues. Germline loops: CDR1 SEHNR, CDR2 FQNEAQ (reference sequence). For the CDR3, the DNA is TGTGCCAGCAGCTCCGGAGAGGGTTCTGGTGGCTCCTATAATTCACCCCTCCACTTT. Translating gives CASSSGEGSGGSYNSPLHF. Based on the CDR3 plus reference TRBV7-9 and TRBJ1-6, the full variable domain is DTGVSQNPRHKITKRGQNVTFRCDPISEHNRLYWYRQTLGQGPEFLTYFQNEAQLEKSRLLSDRFSAERPKGSFSTLEIQRTEQGDSAMYLCASSSGEGSGGSYNSPLHFGNGTRLTVT.

The V and J genes are TRBV6-1 and TRBJ1-2, with D perhaps TRBD1 (5 bases). The length of the CDR3 is 13 residues. CDR1 and CDR2 (germline): MNHNS, SASEGT. V was cut by 4 bases and J by 4 bases, with 10 bases left in between. The chain's CDR3 is CASSGDSRYGYTF. In DNA form, the CDR3 reads TGTGCCAGCAGTGGTGACAGCCGCTATGGCTACACCTTC.

The chain links TRBV4-1 to TRBJ1-6, with D unclear. The V gene's germline CDR1 is MGHRA and CDR2 YSYEKL. Trimming left V 3 bases short and J 9 bases short, with 12 bases between. This CDR3 is 14 amino acids long. This CDR3 reads CASSQVGIASPLHF. The DNA of the CDR3 is TGCGCCAGCAGCCAGGTCGGGATTGCTTCACCCCTCCACTTT.

CDR3 in amino acids: CAISPGQGIRSNQPQHF. The CDR3 DNA reads as TGTGCCATCAGTCCGGGACAGGGAATTCGGAGCAATCAGCCCCAGCATTTT. The V call is TRBV10-3, the J call TRBJ1-5, with 9 bases aligning to TRBD1. The germline gives CDR1 ENHRY, CDR2 SYGVKD. Trimming at V came to 5 bases and at J to 1 base, leaving 9 bases not matched to a gene. This CDR3 spans 17 amino acids.

This chain connects TRBV5-6 to TRBJ2-5; perhaps TRBD2 as D (6 bases). CDR3 length: 14 amino acids. The V end lost 4 bases, the J end lost 2 bases, and 12 bases lay between the germline ends. The germline V gene encodes CDR1 SGHDT and CDR2 YYEEEE. The CDR3 coding sequence is TGTGCCAGCAGCCCGGCGGGGCAACAAGAGACCCAGTACTTC. Translation gives CASSPAGQQETQYF.

The chain recombines TRBV4-1 with TRBJ1-2, with TRBD1 identical over 10 bases. The germline gives CDR1 MGHRA, CDR2 YSYEKL. With 4 bases clipped from V and 6 bases from J, the junction kept 8 bases outside the gene matches. The CDR3 spans 15 residues. The CDR3 reads CASSPRQGAGNGYTF. Here the CDR3 DNA reads TGCGCCAGCAGCCCACGACAGGGGGCCGGGAATGGCTACACCTTC.

This clone came up once. A much larger clonotype is one base distant, so this may be a read error. The V gene is TRBV28, the J gene TRBJ1-5; no firm D call. The CDR3 is 13 amino acids. Germline assignment: CDR1 MDHEN and CDR2 SYDVKM. Trimming took off 5 bases at V and 0 bases at J, with 5 bases between the two ends. The DNA for the CDR3 is TGTGCCAGCAGTCGGGATAGCAATCAGCCCCAGCATTTT. Translating gives CASSRDSNQPQHF.

The rearrangement joins TRBV7-9 to TRBJ2-2, with TRBD1 as a possible D gene (6 bases). This CDR3 contains 16 residues. With 6 bases removed from V and 5 bases from J, the gap between germline ends came to 19 bases. CDR1 is SEHNR and CDR2 is FQNEAQ in the germline V gene (reference sequence). The CDR3 DNA reads TGTGCCAGCAGGGCCCAGGGGCCAAAGGGGACCGGGGAGCTGTTTTTT. This encodes CASRAQGPKGTGELFF.

The rearrangement links TRBV7-2 to TRBJ2-1; no definite D call. With 5 bases removed from V and 3 bases from J, the gap between germline ends came to 8 bases. Germline V CDR1 and CDR2: SGHTA, FQGNSA. This CDR3 has 13 amino acids. CDR3 sequence reads: CASSRRDYNEQFF. In DNA, the CDR3 is TGTGCCAGCAGCCGCCGAGACTACAATGAGCAGTTCTTC.

This chain uses TRBV6-1 with TRBJ1-1, with D possibly being TRBD1 (6 bases). The CDR3 sequence is 15 residues long. Germline CDR1 and CDR2: MNHNS and SASEGT. V shed 6 bases and J shed 1 base, with 15 bases lying between them. CDR3 nucleotides: TGTGCCAGCAGGCTCAGGGGAGTAGGGAACACTGAAGCTTTCTTT. This translates into CASRLRGVGNTEAFF.

The rearrangement joins TRBV10-3 to TRBJ2-5; 8 bases match TRBD2. Germline lookup yields CDR1 ENHRY and CDR2 SYGVKD. Germline trimming cut 4 bases from V and 5 bases from J; bases unmatched to any gene: 3. The CDR3 length is 13 residues. CDR3 DNA: TGTGCCATCAGTGTAGCGGGGAAGGAGACCCAGTACTTC. This encodes CAISVAGKETQYF.

This clone was counted a few times. The CDR3 DNA sequence: TGTGCCAGCAGCTTATTCAGGGGCGAGCAGTACTTC. Translating it yields CASSLFRGEQYF. The chain links TRBV7-9 to TRBJ2-7; a possible D gene is TRBD1 (6 bases). V shed 2 bases and J shed 6 bases, with 8 bases lying between them. The germline V gene encodes CDR1 SEHNR and CDR2 FQNEAQ (reference sequence). The CDR3 sequence is 12 residues long.

A few counts support this clone. The rearrangement joins TRBV27 to TRBJ2-7; TRBD1 matches 9 bases. Looked up from germline, CDR1 is MNHEY and CDR2 is SMNVEV (reference sequence). The CDR3 is 15 amino acids. The trim removed 10 bases at V and 0 bases at J, leaving 10 bases unmatched. The CDR3 spells CATKWAGQGSYEQYF. CDR3 nucleotides: TGTGCCACTAAATGGGCGGGACAGGGCTCCTACGAGCAGTACTTC.

In this sample, this clone turned up once. The chain links TRBV2 to TRBJ2-2; D is unclear. With 5 bases removed from V and 3 bases from J, the gap between germline ends came to 7 bases. This CDR3 is 13 amino acids long. Germline V gene sequence: CDR1 SNHLY, CDR2 FYNNEI. This CDR3 is CASSFPDTGELFF. DNA of the CDR3: TGTGCCAGCAGTTTTCCCGACACCGGGGAGCTGTTTTTT.

In regard to this clone: Other DNA sequences in the sample encode the same CDR3. The chain links TRBV9 to TRBJ1-3; D is uncertain. This CDR3 contains 13 residues. Germline CDR1 and CDR2: SGDLS and YYNGEE. V lost 4 bases and J 2 bases, leaving 7 bases between the germline ends. The CDR3, as DNA: TGTGCCAGCAGCCCTCGAGCTGGAAACACCATATATTTT. Its protein is CASSPRAGNTIYF.